The entry below describes one T cell receptor (beta chain). The antigen is not known. With MiXCR, TCRdb called clones anew from the PCR reads. The table records over 15,000 clones, 34% of them present only once. The V and J ends lost 1 base and 0 bases respectively, with 5 bases between them. Germline V lookup: CDR1 SGHRS, CDR2 YFSETQ. This CDR3 has 15 amino acids. Thyroid surgery took place with no prior treatment in any patient. The sample comes from a study of metastatic and nonmetastatic thyroid tumors. Study results and caveats: Reports indicated that malignant thyroid tumors showed significantly higher TCR beta diversity than benign nodules did, in blood and tumor.

The sequence was obtained from a female donor with papillary thyroid cancer or a benign thyroid nodule (not recorded which). Some clones in this sample may be carry-over from other donors' samples. V usage is TRBV5-1 and J usage is TRBJ2-6; no clear D. Sequencing used tumor tissue. In nucleotides, the CDR3 is TGCGCCAGCAGCTTGCAGGACTCTGGGGCCAACGTCCTGACTTTC. Its protein product is CASSLQDSGANVLTF. The whole variable domain, remainder taken from reference TRBV5-1 and TRBJ2-6, is KAGVTQTPRYLIKTRGQQVTLSCSPISGHRSVSWYQQTPGQGLQFLFEYFSETQRNKGNFPGRFSGRQFSNSRSEMNVSTLELGDSALYLCASSLQDSGANVLTFGAGSRLTVL.